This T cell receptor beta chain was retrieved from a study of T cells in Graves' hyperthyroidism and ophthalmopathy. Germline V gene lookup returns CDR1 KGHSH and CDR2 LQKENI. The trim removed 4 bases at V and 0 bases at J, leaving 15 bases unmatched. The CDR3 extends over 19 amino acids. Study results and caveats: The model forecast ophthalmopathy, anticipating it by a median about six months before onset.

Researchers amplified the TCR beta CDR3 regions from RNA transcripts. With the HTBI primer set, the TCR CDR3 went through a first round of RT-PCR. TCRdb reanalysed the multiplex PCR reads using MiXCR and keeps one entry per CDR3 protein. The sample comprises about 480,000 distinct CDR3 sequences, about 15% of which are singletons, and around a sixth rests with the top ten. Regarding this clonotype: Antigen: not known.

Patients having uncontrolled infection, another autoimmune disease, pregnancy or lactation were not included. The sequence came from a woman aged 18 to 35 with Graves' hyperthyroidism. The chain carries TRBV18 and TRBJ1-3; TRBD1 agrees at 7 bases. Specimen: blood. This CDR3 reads CASSLQTKTGYRSGNTIYF. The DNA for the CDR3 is TGTGCCAGCTCACTGCAAACTAAGACAGGGTACCGCTCTGGAAACACCATATATTTT.